These 10 T cell receptor beta chains were sequenced from one sample in a study of cytomegalovirus exposure and HLA in healthy donors. The table came from immunoSEQ multiplex PCR; TCRdb's copy has only in-frame clones and leaves some out. Here the sample spans about 160,000 clones, roughly 96% being singletons. Input material: PBMCs. Receptors were obtained from a woman aged 18-29 years in good health and CMV-seronegative.

The V call is TRBV7-7, the J call TRBJ2-7, with a weak D call TRBD2 (5 bases). The length of the CDR3 is 15 residues. Germline V gene sequence: CDR1 SSHAT, CDR2 FNYEAQ (reference sequence). The CDR3 is CASALNFGDGYEQYF. Here the CDR3 DNA reads TGTGCTAGCGCTCTGAACTTCGGAGATGGGTACGAGCAGTACTTC.

The V and J genes are TRBV13 and TRBJ2-7, with TRBD1 as a possible D gene (7 bases). The ends were cut back, 5 bases at V and 5 bases at J, with 19 bases in the middle. The CDR3 covers 15 residues. Germline CDR1 PRHDT, CDR2 FYEKMQ (reference sequence). The CDR3 reads CASSPGGGGPNEQYF. For the CDR3, the DNA is TGTGCCAGCAGCCCCGGAGGGGGCGGGCCCAACGAGCAGTACTTC.

This chain joins TRBV18 and TRBJ1-1, with 9 nucleotides matching TRBD1. This CDR3 is 14 amino acids long. V trimming: 3 bases; J trimming: 10 bases; junction bases outside the gene matches: 9. CDR1 KGHSH and CDR2 LQKENI come from the germline V gene. The CDR3 nucleotides read TGTGCCAGCTCACCGGACAGGGGAGGATCAGCAGCTTTCTTT. As protein: CASSPDRGGSAAFF.

The chain is built from TRBV7-9 and TRBJ2-6; 9 nucleotides agree with TRBD1. CDR3 length equals 16 residues. The germline V gene encodes CDR1 SEHNR and CDR2 FQNEAQ (reference sequence). V gave up 2 bases and J gave up 2 bases; unmatched junction bases: 1. The CDR3 DNA reads TGTGCCAGCAGCTTAACAGGGGGCGCTGGGGCCAACGTCCTGACTTTC. This encodes CASSLTGGAGANVLTF.

CDR3: CASGPRVGLSTDTQYF. The CDR3 DNA sequence: TGTGCTAGTGGTCCTCGTGTGGGGCTATCCACAGATACGCAGTATTTT. The chain recombines TRBV12-5 with TRBJ2-3; maybe TRBD1 (5 bases). Germline values: CDR1 LGHNT, CDR2 FRNRAP. The CDR3 is 16 amino acids. Trimming shortened V by 5 bases and J by 2 bases, and 17 bases separated the two germline ends.

This rearrangement joins TRBV6-5 to TRBJ2-5; tentative D call: TRBD2 (5 bases). V was shortened by 0 bases and J by 1 base, with 12 bases between the two germline ends. The CDR3 runs to 16 residues. Germline lookup yields CDR1 MNHEY and CDR2 SVGAGI. The CDR3 loop is CASSYSGSRVQETQYF. The CDR3, as DNA: TGTGCCAGCAGTTACTCGGGGAGTCGGGTCCAAGAGACCCAGTACTTC.

The chain combines TRBV30 with TRBJ1-2; 8 bases line up with TRBD1. The germline V gene has CDR1 GTSNPN and CDR2 SVGIG (reference sequence). The CDR3 is made up of 14 amino acids. Unmatched junction bases numbered 14, after V lost 8 bases and J lost 6 bases. CDR3 DNA: TGTGCCCGGGGGGACAGGTCCTTGCACAATGGCTACACCTTC. Protein product: CARGDRSLHNGYTF. The whole variable domain, remainder taken from reference TRBV30 and TRBJ1-2, is SQTIHQWPATLVQPVGSPLSLECTVEGTSNPNLYWYRQAAGRGLQLLFYSVGIGQISSEVPQNLSASRPQDRQFILSSKKLLLSDSGFYLCARGDRSLHNGYTFGSGTRLTVV.

The chain is built from TRBV9 and TRBJ1-1; the D gene is possibly TRBD1 (6 bases). V was shortened by 4 bases and J by 4 bases, with 23 bases between the two germline ends. From germline, CDR1 is SGDLS and CDR2 YYNGEE. The CDR3 has 17 amino acids. The CDR3 sequence is CASSPMGSRGGGTEAFF. The CDR3 region has the DNA TGTGCCAGCAGCCCCATGGGTAGCAGGGGCGGGGGCACTGAAGCTTTCTTT.

The V call is TRBV9, the J call TRBJ1-1; TRBD1 aligns across 8 bases. Per the germline V gene, CDR1 is SGDLS and CDR2 is YYNGEE. This CDR3 comprises 21 residues. The V and J ends lost 0 bases and 1 base, in that order; junction bases with no gene match: 20. CDR3 residues: CASSVGWETETRDRTNTEAFF. The CDR3 DNA reads as TGTGCCAGCAGCGTAGGATGGGAAACCGAAACAAGGGACAGGACGAACACTGAAGCTTTCTTT.

The rearrangement links TRBV6-1 to TRBJ2-1; tentatively, D is TRBD1 (5 bases). Germline values: CDR1 MNHNS, CDR2 SASEGT. This CDR3 has 13 amino acids. Trimming pared 7 bases from V and 4 bases from J, leaving 11 bases between. CDR3 DNA sequence: TGTGCCAGCACGCAGACAGTATACAATGAGCAGTTCTTC. Its translation is CASTQTVYNEQFF.